Below, 22 T cell receptor beta chains from the same sample are listed, as sequenced in a study of OX40 agonist ivuxolimab in advanced cancers. Library creation used the immunoSEQ multiplex PCR assay. The source is immuneACCESS, and TCRdb retained only in-frame sequences with V and J called. Part of the clones is not carried over; for the studies checked, unresolved V genes explain less than half of this, and the remainder is unexplained. In all, the sample holds more than 50,000 clones, and roughly 82% of those were seen once. The ten largest clones take up around 2.4% of the sample. The sequencing used CD4+ or CD8+ T cells sorted from blood, collected in a trial of the OX40 agonist ivuxolimab. The origin of the receptors is an adult with an advanced solid tumor such as melanoma, head and neck, liver or kidney cancer.

V usage is TRBV2 and J usage is TRBJ1-1, with a weak D call TRBD1 (5 bases). The V end was cut by 3 bases, the J end by 1 base, with 9 bases between. The length of the CDR3 is 14 residues. Per germline, CDR1 SNHLY and CDR2 FYNNEI. DNA of the CDR3: TGTGCCAGCAGTGACAGGGCGCGGAACACTGAAGCTTTCTTT. Translating gives CASSDRARNTEAFF.

The chain has TRBV18 and TRBJ2-1; D might be TRBD2 (6 bases). Germline assignment: CDR1 KGHSH and CDR2 LQKENI. Trimming pared 2 bases from V and 9 bases from J, leaving 11 bases between. This CDR3 comprises 13 residues. The CDR3 DNA reads TGTGCCAGCTCACCAACTCTTAGCGGTGAGCAGTTCTTC. This encodes CASSPTLSGEQFF.

This clone showed up just once. The chain is built from TRBV29-1 and TRBJ2-3; D call uncertain. V was pared by 1 base and J by 2 bases, with 7 bases between. The CDR3 contains 13 residues. Germline-derived CDR1 and CDR2 are SQVTM and ANQGSEA. In DNA, the CDR3 is TGCAGCGTTGAAGGCCCCAACACAGATACGCAGTATTTT. It translates to CSVEGPNTDTQYF.

For the CDR3, the DNA is TGTGCCAGCAGCTACACAGGGTCCTACAATGAGCAGTTCTTC. Translating gives CASSYTGSYNEQFF. The rearrangement uses TRBV14 and TRBJ2-1, with TRBD1 as a possible D gene (6 bases). Germline V gene lookup returns CDR1 SGHDN and CDR2 FVKESK. This CDR3 comprises 14 residues. V lost 5 bases to trimming and J lost 1 base, with 9 bases between them.

The CDR3 here is CASSLRAGSGTDTQYF. The CDR3 DNA follows: TGTGCCAGCAGCTTACGAGCTGGGAGCGGCACAGATACGCAGTATTTT. V and J are TRBV7-9 and TRBJ2-3, with D possibly matching TRBD2 (5 bases). Trimming shortened V by 2 bases and J by 1 base, and 13 bases separated the two germline ends. Germline CDR1 is SEHNR and CDR2 is FQNEAQ (reference sequence). This CDR3 is built from 16 residues.

The V gene is TRBV19, the J gene TRBJ1-1; D ambiguous. CDR3 size: 15 residues. Germline CDR1 reads LNHDA; CDR2 reads SQIVND (reference sequence). V lost 3 bases and J lost 4, with 15 bases in between. CDR3 in DNA: TGTGCCAGTAGTATCTGGCGCCCGGTGGGCACTGAAGCTTTCTTT. As protein: CASSIWRPVGTEAFF.

The V gene is TRBV7-3, the J gene TRBJ2-2; the D gene is possibly TRBD1 (5 bases). Germline CDR1 is SGHTA and CDR2 is FQGTGA. The CDR3 sequence is 16 residues long. V was shortened by 2 bases and J by 1 base, with 11 bases between the two germline ends. The CDR3 DNA follows: TGTGCCAGCAGCTTATCCAGGGAAGTGAACACCGGGGAGCTGTTTTTT. Its protein is CASSLSREVNTGELFF.

This chain connects TRBV5-5 to TRBJ2-1, with D possibly TRBD1 on 5 matching bases. V was cut by 2 bases and J by 4 bases, with 19 bases left in between. The CDR3 spans 17 residues. Germline CDR1 is SGHKS and CDR2 is YYEKEE (reference sequence). For the CDR3, the DNA is TGTGCCAGCAGCTTCCCCGGCTCTGGGGCCCGATACAATGAGCAGTTCTTC. It translates to CASSFPGSGARYNEQFF.

The rearrangement uses TRBV19 and TRBJ2-5; 8 bases are a match to TRBD1. The trim removed 9 bases at V and 2 bases at J, leaving 5 bases unmatched. The CDR3 has 13 amino acids. Germline V gene data show CDR1 as LNHDA and CDR2 as SQIVND (reference sequence). CDR3 region: CASGQGLQETQYF. DNA for the CDR3: TGTGCCAGCGGACAGGGCTTACAAGAGACCCAGTACTTC.

Details on this clone: The DNA is left out, because the CDR3 cannot be placed on it with certainty; the CDR3 is given as TCRdb lists it. The rearrangement joins TRBV7-9 to TRBJ1-4. The germline CDR1 and CDR2 sequences are SEHNR and FQNEAQ (reference sequence). The CDR3 is made up of 15 amino acids, end residues included. CDR3 region: CASSFGEGSLGKLFF.

The V gene is TRBV5-4, the J gene TRBJ1-6; possible D gene TRBD1, 5 bases. The germline V and J ends were trimmed by 4 bases and 8 bases, with 10 bases remaining between them. The CDR3 is 13 residues long. CDR1 is SGHNT, CDR2 YYREEE, per germline (reference sequence). CDR3 residues: CASSAQGYSPLHF. CDR3 in DNA: TGTGCCAGCAGCGCCCAGGGTTATTCACCCCTCCACTTT.

The chain combines TRBV25-1 with TRBJ1-2, with no clear D. Trimming pared 5 bases from V and 3 bases from J, leaving 13 bases between. The CDR3 loop spans 14 amino acids. The germline CDR1 and CDR2 sequences are MGHDK and SYGVNS. The CDR3 region is CASSSVGRYYGYTF. CDR3 in DNA: TGTGCCAGCAGTTCAGTTGGCAGGTACTATGGCTACACCTTC.

The J gene is TRBJ2-1, the V gene TRBV5-1; D possibly corresponds to TRBD2 (6 bases). Trimming left V 0 bases short and J 9 bases short, with 16 bases between. The CDR3 is made up of 15 amino acids. Germline-derived CDR1 and CDR2 are SGHRS and YFSETQ. CDR3 loop: CASSLAPGGVSEQFF. The CDR3 coding sequence is TGCGCCAGCAGCTTGGCCCCCGGGGGTGTCAGTGAGCAGTTCTTC.

The J gene is TRBJ1-1, the V gene TRBV6-1; D is possibly TRBD1 (5 bases). The CDR3 contains 12 residues. V lost 4 bases, J lost 5 bases, and 8 bases lay in between. CDR1 is MNHNS, CDR2 SASEGT, per germline. The CDR3 loop reads CASSARGTEAFF. The CDR3 DNA reads as TGTGCCAGCAGTGCTAGGGGAACTGAAGCTTTCTTT.

V is TRBV15 and J is TRBJ2-7; D is undetermined. Germline-derived CDR1 and CDR2 are LNHNV and YYDKDF (reference sequence). This CDR3 spans 13 amino acids. V was shortened by 3 bases and J by 1 base, with 7 bases between the two germline ends. For the CDR3, the DNA is TGTGCCACCAGCAGCCCAGTATCCTACGAGCAGTACTTC. Amino acids: CATSSPVSYEQYF.

CDR3 coding DNA: TGTGCCAGCAGCTTGTTAGTAGGGGGTGGCTACACCTTC. It codes for CASSLLVGGGYTF. The chain employs TRBV5-6 and TRBJ1-2; D possibly corresponds to TRBD1 (6 bases). CDR3 length: 13 amino acids. The germline CDR1 and CDR2 sequences are SGHDT and YYEEEE. V lost 1 base and J 7 bases, leaving 11 bases between the germline ends.

This clone was counted a single time. The rearrangement links TRBV19 to TRBJ2-2; 12 bases line up with TRBD1. From germline, CDR1 is LNHDA and CDR2 SQIVND (reference sequence). This CDR3 is built from 18 residues. V dropped 4 bases and J dropped 0; count of bases not matched to a gene: 6. The CDR3 region is CASSNLRDRGPNTGELFF. The CDR3, as DNA: TGTGCCAGTAGTAACCTCCGGGACAGGGGGCCGAACACCGGGGAGCTGTTTTTT.

This clone was seen a few times. This sequence joins TRBV29-1 and TRBJ2-2, with D tentatively TRBD1 (5 bases). The germline V gene encodes CDR1 SQVTM and CDR2 ANQGSEA. Trimming took off 3 bases at V and 3 bases at J, with 8 bases between the two ends. This CDR3 region has 13 residues. CDR3 nucleotides: TGCAGCGTTGAGAAGGGGTACACCGGGGAGCTGTTTTTT. Amino acid sequence: CSVEKGYTGELFF.

The rearrangement links TRBV18 to TRBJ1-2; D not resolved. The CDR3 covers 15 residues. Germline V CDR1 and CDR2: KGHSH, LQKENI. Trimming pared 3 bases from V and 0 bases from J, leaving 11 bases between. CDR3 coding DNA: TGTGCCAGCTCACCTCCTGCCGGGCCTAACTATGGCTACACCTTC. This gives the protein CASSPPAGPNYGYTF.

The CDR3 DNA reads as TGTGCCAGCAGCCTTCTAGCGGGGGATTACCCTTACGAGCAGTACTTC. Amino acid sequence: CASSLLAGDYPYEQYF. V and J are TRBV7-9 and TRBJ2-7; 10 bases map to TRBD2. Germline-derived CDR1 and CDR2 are SEHNR and FQNEAQ (reference sequence). Germline trimming cut 5 bases from V and 4 bases from J; bases unmatched to any gene: 11. CDR3 length equals 16 residues.

The DNA of the CDR3 is TGTGCCAGCAGTGGGGATTACAGACAGGCCTACGAGCAGTACTTC. Protein sequence: CASSGDYRQAYEQYF. The J gene is TRBJ2-7, the V gene TRBV6-1; D is perhaps TRBD1 (6 bases). Trimming pared 4 bases from V and 2 bases from J, leaving 15 bases between. The CDR3 has 15 residues. Per germline, CDR1 MNHNS and CDR2 SASEGT.

V and J are TRBV25-1 and TRBJ1-3; D is unresolved. CDR3 size: 14 residues. In germline, CDR1 is MGHDK, CDR2 SYGVNS. V was cut by 4 bases and J by 2 bases, with 9 bases left in between. The CDR3: CASSGNSPGNTIYF. The CDR3, as DNA: TGTGCCAGCAGTGGTAACAGTCCTGGAAACACCATATATTTT.